The 5 T cell receptor beta chains in this list originate from one sample, sequenced in a study of cytomegalovirus exposure and HLA in healthy donors. Use of 60 Vbeta and 13 Jbeta primers characterized the PCR. TCRdb's copy holds only in-frame clones and misses some; the assay was immunoSEQ multiplex PCR. The sample carries 150,000 to 200,000 clones, approximately 80% recorded once. Sequences were obtained from PBMCs. All receptors derive from a woman aged 40 to 50 in good health and CMV-seronegative.

V and J are TRBV5-4 and TRBJ1-2; tentatively, D is TRBD1 (6 bases). The CDR3 contains 15 residues. Trimming left V 4 bases short and J 2 bases short, with 15 bases between. Germline V gene sequence: CDR1 SGHNT, CDR2 YYREEE (reference sequence). The CDR3 nucleotides read TGTGCCAGCAGCCCCGGACAGAATCAAAACTATGGCTACACCTTC. Translating it yields CASSPGQNQNYGYTF.

The J gene is TRBJ1-6, the V gene TRBV30; D remains ambiguous. CDR3 length: 14 residues. Germline CDR1 and CDR2: GTSNPN and SVGIG (reference sequence). V lost 0 bases and J 9 bases, leaving 12 bases between the germline ends. As DNA, the CDR3 is TGTGCCTGGAGTGTACGAAAATCGGGTTCACCCCTCCACTTT. Amino acid sequence: CAWSVRKSGSPLHF. Full variable domain (missing parts from reference TRBV30 and TRBJ1-6): SQTIHQWPATLVQPVGSPLSLECTVEGTSNPNLYWYRQAAGRGLQLLFYSVGIGQISSEVPQNLSASRPQDRQFILSSKKLLLSDSGFYLCAWSVRKSGSPLHFGNGTRLTVT.

The V call is TRBV27, the J call TRBJ2-1; 8 nucleotides match TRBD2. Germline-derived CDR1 and CDR2 are MNHEY and SMNVEV (reference sequence). CDR3 length: 15 residues. The ends lost 5 bases at V and 2 bases at J; junction bases unmatched: 5. The CDR3 region has the DNA TGTGCCAGCAGTCCTACTAGCGGTCCCTACAATGAGCAGTTCTTC. This codes for CASSPTSGPYNEQFF.

The gene calls are TRBV28 and TRBJ2-1; the D gene is possibly TRBD1 (7 bases). V shed 5 bases and J shed 6 bases, with 17 bases lying between them. Germline assignment: CDR1 MDHEN and CDR2 SYDVKM. This CDR3 region has 15 residues. For the CDR3, the DNA is TGTGCCAGCAGTCCAACGCCAGGGGGGTTCAATGAGCAGTTCTTC. Translated: CASSPTPGGFNEQFF.

This clone has just a few counts. This chain joins TRBV27 and TRBJ2-2; the D gene is possibly TRBD1 (5 bases). The length of the CDR3 is 16 residues. The germline CDR1 and CDR2 sequences are MNHEY and SMNVEV (reference sequence). Trimming took off 4 bases at V and 3 bases at J, with 15 bases between the two ends. In DNA form, the CDR3 reads TGTGCCAGCAGTTATAACAGGCCGGCGGACACCGGGGAGCTGTTTTTT. This gives the protein CASSYNRPADTGELFF.